What follows are 22 T cell receptor beta chains derived from one specimen sequenced in a study of shared T cell receptors in the human thymus. Profiled with immunoSEQ multiplex PCR; TCRdb holds only in-frame clones, not every one. Here the sample spans under 450,000 clones, 95% being singletons. Input material: thymocytes. The origin of the receptors is a human donor.

The rearrangement uses TRBV27 and TRBJ2-3, with 9 positions matching TRBD2. V was pared by 7 bases and J by 3 bases, with 17 bases of the junction left unmatched. From germline, CDR1 is MNHEY and CDR2 SMNVEV (reference sequence). The CDR3 loop spans 18 amino acids. This chain's CDR3 is CASTPWSGRPRKTDTQYF. CDR3 DNA sequence: TGTGCCAGCACCCCGTGGAGCGGGAGGCCGCGAAAGACAGATACGCAGTATTTT.

The chain links TRBV28 to TRBJ2-5, with TRBD2 as a possible D gene (6 bases). Trimming pared 6 bases from V and 7 bases from J, leaving 15 bases between. The CDR3 is 13 amino acids. Germline V CDR1 and CDR2: MDHEN, SYDVKM. The CDR3 DNA follows: TGTGCCAGCAGCGGAGGCAGGGAGGCGACCCAGTACTTC. It yields the protein CASSGGREATQYF.

The chain is built from TRBV5-5 and TRBJ1-5; tentatively, D is TRBD1 (5 bases). Germline CDR1 and CDR2: SGHKS and YYEKEE (reference sequence). The CDR3 length is 14 residues. The V gene lost 7 bases and the J gene lost 7 bases, with 18 bases spanning the gap. The CDR3 nucleotides read TGTGCCAGCGGTTGGGGCCCAGGGCCCCAGCCCCAGCATTTT. Residues: CASGWGPGPQPQHF.

V gene TRBV9 combines with J gene TRBJ2-3; no firm D call. Per germline, CDR1 SGDLS and CDR2 YYNGEE. The CDR3 is made up of 14 amino acids. The ends were cut back, 5 bases at V and 3 bases at J, with 13 bases in the middle. CDR3 in DNA: TGTGCCAGCAGTCTCAGGACCGGGACAGATACGCAGTATTTT. This gives the protein CASSLRTGTDTQYF.

This chain connects TRBV30 to TRBJ2-2; possibly TRBD1 for D (5 bases). The V and J ends lost 4 bases and 4 bases respectively, with 7 bases between them. The V gene's germline CDR1 is GTSNPN and CDR2 SVGIG (reference sequence). The CDR3 is made up of 12 amino acids. CDR3 region: CAWITGTGELFF. CDR3 DNA sequence: TGTGCCTGGATCACAGGCACCGGGGAGCTGTTTTTT.

The rearrangement links TRBV27 to TRBJ2-7; 9 bases are shared with TRBD2. The CDR3 has 16 residues. Germline loops: CDR1 MNHEY, CDR2 SMNVEV (reference sequence). The V segment lost 4 bases and the J segment 2 bases; nucleotides outside the gene matches: 9. The CDR3 DNA sequence: TGTGCCAGCAGTTCGGCGACTAGCGGTCATCCCTACGAGCAGTACTTC. Amino acid sequence: CASSSATSGHPYEQYF.

This chain uses TRBV7-9 with TRBJ2-1, with D possibly being TRBD1 (5 bases). The CDR3 has 17 residues. In germline, CDR1 is SEHNR, CDR2 FQNEAQ (reference sequence). V lost 5 bases, J lost 1 base, and 18 bases lay in between. This CDR3 reads CASSHFLGPESYNEQFF. The CDR3 coding sequence is TGTGCCAGCAGCCACTTTCTGGGGCCAGAGTCCTACAATGAGCAGTTCTTC.

The rearrangement uses TRBV6-1 and TRBJ2-7; 7 bases match TRBD2. V shed 1 base and J 0 bases; nucleotides not matched to a gene: 12. CDR1 MNHNS and CDR2 SASEGT come from the germline V gene. The CDR3 is 18 amino acids. The DNA of the CDR3 is TGTGCCAGCAGTGAAGGTGCTAGCGGATCCCTTCTCTCCTACGAGCAGTACTTC. This codes for CASSEGASGSLLSYEQYF.

The genes are TRBV28 and TRBJ2-1; D is unclear. This CDR3 spans 16 amino acids. Deletions cut 3 bases from V and 5 bases from J, with 17 bases between. Germline V CDR1 and CDR2: MDHEN, SYDVKM. CDR3 sequence: CASSFRNSQSDNEQFF. The CDR3 nucleotides are TGTGCCAGCAGTTTTCGGAACTCTCAATCGGACAATGAGCAGTTCTTC.

The gene calls are TRBV29-1 and TRBJ1-2; D is uncertain. Deletions cut 0 bases from V and 7 bases from J, with 9 bases between. Germline lookup yields CDR1 SQVTM and CDR2 ANQGSEA. The length of the CDR3 is 12 residues. Written as DNA, the CDR3 is TGCAGCGTTGAAGATCGGCAGCCTGGCTACACCTTC. This encodes CSVEDRQPGYTF.

This sequence joins TRBV11-1 and TRBJ2-1; 13 nucleotides line up with TRBD2. CDR1 SGHAT and CDR2 FQDESV come from the germline V gene (reference sequence). This CDR3 contains 18 residues. V shed 5 bases and J 0 bases; nucleotides not matched to a gene: 7. CDR3 region: CASSPKGLAGSSYNEQFF. As DNA, the CDR3 is TGTGCCAGCAGCCCAAAGGGACTAGCGGGGAGCTCCTACAATGAGCAGTTCTTC.

V and J are TRBV19 and TRBJ1-4, with D maybe TRBD1 (5 bases). The length of the CDR3 is 13 residues. Germline V gives CDR1 LNHDA, CDR2 SQIVND (reference sequence). Deletions cut 3 bases from V and 10 bases from J, with 12 bases between. The DNA for the CDR3 is TGTGCCAGTAGTATCGAGGGGTACCGAAAACTGTTTTTT. Encoded protein: CASSIEGYRKLFF.

The chain employs TRBV6-1 and TRBJ1-4; D is unclear. Germline V CDR1 and CDR2: MNHNS, SASEGT. CDR3 length equals 14 residues. V gave up 6 bases and J gave up 7 bases, with 15 bases separating them. The CDR3 DNA is TGTGCCAGCAGCGTTAAAGGTTTTGGTGAAAAACTGTTTTTT. This sequence encodes CASSVKGFGEKLFF.

The V call is TRBV5-1, the J call TRBJ1-2; weak D call: TRBD1 (5 bases). V lost 3 bases to trimming and J lost 4 bases, with 19 bases between them. CDR1 is SGHRS, CDR2 YFSETQ, per germline. The CDR3 has 16 amino acids. The CDR3 region is CASSWVGGTRSYGYTF. In DNA form, the CDR3 reads TGCGCCAGCAGCTGGGTGGGGGGTACACGGAGCTATGGCTACACCTTC.

With regard to this clone: A junction boundary mismatches the germline segment, possibly from a read error. The genes are TRBV2 and TRBJ1-4; D might be TRBD1 (5 bases). Germline values: CDR1 SNHLY, CDR2 FYNNEI. The CDR3 runs 14 residues. CDR3 residues: CASSDRVENEILFF. The CDR3 DNA sequence: TGTGCCAGCAGTGACAGGGTAGAGAATGAAATACTGTTTTTT.

The chain recombines TRBV7-9 with TRBJ2-7, with D possibly matching TRBD2 (5 bases). From germline, CDR1 is SEHNR and CDR2 FQNEAQ (reference sequence). CDR3 length: 17 residues. V dropped 1 base and J dropped 3 bases, with 19 bases sitting between them. The CDR3 loop reads CASSLVLGWGEGYEQYF. The CDR3 nucleotides read TGTGCCAGCAGCTTAGTGTTAGGATGGGGAGAGGGCTACGAGCAGTACTTC. Using reference TRBV7-9 and TRBJ2-7 for the parts outside the CDR3, the full variable domain is DTGVSQNPRHKITKRGQNVTFRCDPISEHNRLYWYRQTLGQGPEFLTYFQNEAQLEKSRLLSDRFSAERPKGSFSTLEIQRTEQGDSAMYLCASSLVLGWGEGYEQYFGPGTRLTVT.

CDR3: CASSLGQGAPYENTEAFF. CDR3 nucleotides: TGCGCCAGCAGCTTGGGACAGGGGGCCCCGTACGAGAACACTGAAGCTTTCTTT. V and J are TRBV5-1 and TRBJ1-1; the match to TRBD1 covers 10 bases. The CDR3 loop spans 18 amino acids. Trimming at V came to 0 bases and at J to 1 base, leaving 9 bases not matched to a gene. The germline CDR1 and CDR2 sequences are SGHRS and YFSETQ.

The rearrangement joins TRBV30 to TRBJ2-1; D call uncertain. CDR3 length: 13 amino acids. V gave up 1 base and J gave up 7 bases, with 11 bases separating them. From germline, CDR1 is GTSNPN and CDR2 SVGIG (reference sequence). The CDR3 spells CAWSATWVNEQFF. CDR3 DNA sequence: TGTGCCTGGAGTGCGACTTGGGTGAATGAGCAGTTCTTC.

The V call is TRBV4-1, the J call TRBJ2-7; tentatively, D is TRBD2 (5 bases). With 2 bases removed from V and 9 bases from J, the gap between germline ends came to 11 bases. Germline-derived CDR1 and CDR2 are MGHRA and YSYEKL. The CDR3 runs 12 residues. CDR3 in DNA: TGCGCCAGCAGCCAACCGTTCGGGGTGCAGTACTTC. Translated: CASSQPFGVQYF.

V and J are TRBV5-1 and TRBJ2-7, with D perhaps matching TRBD2 (6 bases). Looked up from germline, CDR1 is SGHRS and CDR2 is YFSETQ. CDR3 length equals 20 residues. The V gene lost 0 bases and the J gene lost 5 bases, with 30 bases spanning the gap. CDR3: CASSLEPWETAPTSLHEQYF. In DNA form, the CDR3 reads TGCGCCAGCAGCTTGGAACCCTGGGAGACAGCACCGACTAGTCTCCACGAGCAGTACTTC.

The chain uses TRBV7-3 and TRBJ2-6; a weak D match, TRBD1 (7 bases). The CDR3 consists of 16 residues. Per the germline V gene, CDR1 is SGHTA and CDR2 is FQGTGA. Trimming left V 5 bases short and J 0 bases short, with 11 bases between. CDR3 sequence (DNA): TGTGCCAGCAGCGGGGGGACAGACTCTGGGGCCAACGTCCTGACTTTC. This gives the protein CASSGGTDSGANVLTF.

This rearrangement joins TRBV7-9 to TRBJ2-7; D not certain. There are 17 residues in the CDR3. Germline CDR1 reads SEHNR; CDR2 reads FQNEAQ (reference sequence). Trimming removed 5 bases at V and 3 bases at J, with 23 bases between. CDR3 sequence: CASSPPFAGTRLYEQYF. Written as DNA, the CDR3 is TGTGCCAGCAGCCCCCCCTTCGCAGGTACTCGGCTCTACGAGCAGTACTTC.